This T cell receptor (beta chain) was documented in a study of cytomegalovirus exposure and HLA in healthy donors. V lost 4 bases, J lost 12 bases, and 12 bases stayed unmatched. Germline V gene lookup returns CDR1 MNHEY and CDR2 SMNVEV (reference sequence). The CDR3 contains 15 residues. Libraries were prepared by immunoSEQ multiplex PCR; TCRdb keeps only in-frame clonotypes and omits some of them. The sample holds over 110,000 clones, roughly 86% seen once. Sequenced material: PBMCs. This sequence joins TRBV27 and TRBJ1-4, with 9 bases fitting TRBD1. The source of this sequence is a man aged 18-30 years in good health and CMV-seropositive. The CDR3, as DNA: TGTGCCAGCAGTTCAACAGGGGGCGGTTTTGCGGAACTGTTTTTT. Amino acids: CASSSTGGGFAELFF.